These T cell receptor beta chains were read from a single sample in a study of cytomegalovirus exposure and HLA in healthy donors. Here immunoSEQ multiplex PCR was the method, and the copy in TCRdb shows in-frame clones only, minus some. The table has 100,000 to 120,000 clones, approximately 90% seen once; the top ten hold roughly 1.4%. Sequences were obtained from PBMCs. The receptor source for this set is a woman between 25 and 40 years old in good health and CMV-seropositive. Each CDR3 is given with its conserved first and last residue. A D gene is named only where the DNA matches it firmly. Clone size is not always given. Where it is, it says once, few, many or a class for expanded clones.

size	D	V	J	CDR3	DNA
NA	TRBD1	TRBV19	TRBJ2-2	CASRTGHTGELFF	TGTGCCAGCAGGACAGGGCACACCGGGGAGCTGTTTTTT
NA	TRBD1	TRBV2	TRBJ2-2	CASTGQGMATGELFF	TGTGCCAGCACCGGACAGGGAATGGCCACCGGGGAGCTGTTTTTT
NA	TRBD1	TRBV10-3	TRBJ1-2	CAITDRVGGYTF	TGTGCCATCACGGACAGGGTGGGTGGCTACACCTTC
NA	NA	TRBV5-1	TRBJ2-7	CASSSTSSYEQYF	TGCGCCAGCAGCTCGACTAGCTCCTACGAGCAGTACTTC
NA	NA	TRBV5-4	TRBJ1-1	CASSSRVYTEAFF	TGTGCCAGCAGCAGCAGGGTGTACACTGAAGCTTTCTTT
NA	TRBD1	TRBV30	TRBJ1-3	CAWTGTVSGNTIYF	TGTGCCTGGACAGGGACAGTCTCTGGAAACACCATATATTTT
NA	NA	TRBV5-1	TRBJ1-1	CASSLGTQNTEAFF	TGCGCCAGCAGCCTCGGGACACAGAACACTGAAGCTTTCTTT
NA	TRBD1	TRBV10-3	TRBJ2-1	CAILDRSFNEQFF	TGTGCCATCTTGGACAGGAGCTTCAATGAGCAGTTCTTC
once	TRBD2	TRBV10-2	TRBJ2-7	CASSLAATYEQYF	TGCGCCAGCAGCCTAGCGGCCACCTACGAGCAGTACTTC
NA	NA	TRBV28	TRBJ1-2	CASSQQGIDYGYTF	TGTGCCAGCAGCCAACAGGGAATTGACTATGGCTACACCTTC
NA	TRBD1	TRBV4-3	TRBJ1-5	CASSRDRVCNQPQHF	TGCGCCAGCAGCCGGGACAGGGTATGCAATCAGCCCCAGCATTTT
NA	NA	TRBV4-2	TRBJ2-3	CASSPGDTQYF	TGTGCCAGCAGCCCCGGAGATACGCAGTATTTT